This is a list of T cell receptor beta chains from one sample in a study of blood T cell repertoires in COVID-19. Clones were read by immunoSEQ multiplex PCR, and TCRdb kept only the in-frame ones, dropping some. This sample has some 300,000 clones, with 88% found just once. Specimen: peripheral blood. The receptors were sampled from a woman in her twenties or thirties who had recovered from COVID-19. CDR3s include the opening cysteine and the closing phenylalanine or tryptophan. D genes are given only for firm matches. The size entry is marked missing in some rows and otherwise reads once, few, many or a size class.

v_call	j_call	d_call	clone_size	cdr3_nt	cdr3_aa
TRBV5-1	TRBJ2-7	-	-	TGCGCCAGCAGCTCAACAGGGATTAGGTACGAGCAGTACTTC	CASSSTGIRYEQYF
TRBV7-3	TRBJ1-5	TRBD1	-	TGTGCCAGCAGCTTAGACAGGGAGCAGCCCCAGCATTTT	CASSLDREQPQHF
TRBV5-5	TRBJ2-7	TRBD1	-	TGTGCCAGCAGCTTGGCCCCGGGACAGAACTCCTACGAGCAGTACTTC	CASSLAPGQNSYEQYF
TRBV7-9	TRBJ1-1	TRBD1	many	TGTGCCAGCAGGAAAGCAACAGGGGGGATAGGCACTGAAGCTTTCTTT	CASRKATGGIGTEAFF
TRBV5-4	TRBJ2-3	TRBD2	-	TGTGCCAGCAGCTTGGCCTCGGCGGGGGCAGATACGCAGTATTTT	CASSLASAGADTQYF
TRBV19	TRBJ2-5	-	-	TGTGCCAGTAGTATAGTGGGACACCGACAAGAGACCCAGTACTTC	CASSIVGHRQETQYF
TRBV3-1/TRBV3-2	TRBJ1-1	TRBD1	-	TGTGCCAGCAGCCCGAGGCAGGGGGCGATTTCGGGCACTGAAGCTTTCTTT	CASSPRQGAISGTEAFF
TRBV9	TRBJ2-7	TRBD1	-	TGTGCCAGCAGCGTAGGGGGGACAGGAGTTTACGAGCAGTACTTC	CASSVGGTGVYEQYF
TRBV27	TRBJ2-1	-	-	TGTGCCAGCGGTCGGGGGATAAACGGAGAGCAGTTCTTC	CASGRGINGEQFF
TRBV2	TRBJ2-1	TRBD2	-	TGTGCCAGCAGCCTCTGGGCTAGCGGGGGGCCAGACAATGAGCAGTTCTTC	CASSLWASGGPDNEQFF
TRBV3-1/TRBV3-2	TRBJ2-3	TRBD2	-	TGTGCCAGCAGCCCAGGACTAGCGGGGACTAGCACAGATACGCAGTATTTT	CASSPGLAGTSTDTQYF
TRBV29-1	TRBJ2-7	-	-	TGCAGCGTATGGGACTCCGAGCAGTACTTC	CSVWDSEQYF
TRBV18	TRBJ1-1	TRBD1	-	TGTGCCAGCTCACCACGGCGGACAGGGGAGGGGATGAACACTGAAGCTTTCTTT	CASSPRRTGEGMNTEAFF
TRBV19	TRBJ1-3	-	few	TGTGCCAGTAGTACCCTCGGTTTCGAGGTAAGAAACACCATATATTTT	CASSTLGFEVRNTIYF
TRBV6-1	TRBJ1-2	-	few	TGTGCCAGCAGTGAACCGGGAGCTGGTGTCTATGGCTACACCTTC	CASSEPGAGVYGYTF
TRBV30	TRBJ1-1	-	-	TGTGCCTGGAGTGAAGAGGGAAGGCACACTGAAGCTTTCTTT	CAWSEEGRHTEAFF
TRBV7-9	TRBJ2-7	-	-	TGTGCCAGCAGCTTAGCAGGACAGCACGAGCAGTACTTC	CASSLAGQHEQYF
TRBV28	TRBJ2-7	-	-	TGTGCCAGCAGTTTCAGTTCCTACGAGCAGTACTTC	CASSFSSYEQYF
TRBV5-1	TRBJ1-3	-	-	TGCGCCAGCAGCGCCGGGACACCGTCTGGAAACACCATATATTTT	CASSAGTPSGNTIYF
TRBV7-2	TRBJ2-2	-	-	TGTGCCAGCAAAAGGGGCACCGGGGAGCTGTTTTTT	CASKRGTGELFF
TRBV4-3	TRBJ1-2	-	-	TGCGCCAGCAGCCAAGGAGAAGGTTTGACAGATTCTGGCTACACCTTC	CASSQGEGLTDSGYTF
TRBV5-8	TRBJ1-3	-	few	TGTGCCAGCAGCTCCAGGGTTTCTGGAAACACCATATATTTT	CASSSRVSGNTIYF
TRBV9	TRBJ2-3	TRBD2	-	TGTGCCAGCAGCGGGGGACTCGCGGGGGGTTACACAGATACGCAGTATTTT	CASSGGLAGGYTDTQYF
TRBV6-6	TRBJ2-7	-	-	TGTGCCAGCGTGAGGGTCGTTGGCTACGAGCAGTACTTC	CASVRVVGYEQYF
TRBV5-1	TRBJ1-5	TRBD1	-	TGCGCCAGCAGTTATACAGGGGGCGCCTATCAGCCCCAGCATTTT	CASSYTGGAYQPQHF
TRBV7-2	TRBJ2-7	-	-	TGTGCCAGCAGCTTACAGGGGAGAAGCTACGAGCAGTACTTC	CASSLQGRSYEQYF
TRBV7-2	TRBJ2-2	-	-	TGTGCCAGCAGCTTAAGTTGGGGGCCAAACACCGGGGAGCTGTTTTTT	CASSLSWGPNTGELFF
TRBV28	TRBJ2-6	-	-	TGTGCCAGCACCAGGTCAGGGGAGACTGGGGCCAACGTCCTGACTTTC	CASTRSGETGANVLTF
TRBV5-1	TRBJ2-3	TRBD2	-	TGCGCCAGCAGCCCGTTACTAGCGGGGGGGCTGGCTGGCACAGATACGCAGTATTTT	CASSPLLAGGLAGTDTQYF
TRBV2	TRBJ1-1	-	-	TGTGCCAGCAGTGTATCCGGGGGAACAACTGAAGCTTTCTTT	CASSVSGGTTEAFF
TRBV18	TRBJ2-7	-	-	TGTGCCAGCTCACCACAGGCAGGGATCACCTACGAGCAGTACTTC	CASSPQAGITYEQYF
TRBV18	TRBJ1-2	TRBD1	-	TGTGCCAGCTCACTAGAAGTCAGGACAGGCGAAATCAACTATGGCTACACCTTC	CASSLEVRTGEINYGYTF
TRBV19	TRBJ2-2	TRBD2	-	TGTGCCAGTAAATCGTGGCTAGCGGGAGGGGAGCTGTTTTTT	CASKSWLAGGELFF
TRBV5-1	TRBJ1-6	-	-	TGCGCCAGCAGGCCGGGTTCTTATAATTCACCCCTCCACTTT	CASRPGSYNSPLHF
TRBV28	TRBJ1-1	-	once	TGTGCCAGCAGTTTAACCCAACAGAACACTGAAGCTTTCTTT	CASSLTQQNTEAFF
TRBV19	TRBJ2-3	TRBD2	-	TGTGCCAGTGCGAGGGGAGGGAGGACAGATACGCAGTATTTT	CASARGGRTDTQYF
TRBV28	TRBJ1-1	-	few	TGTGCCAGCAGAACCACAGGTTTTAGAGCTTTCTTT	CASRTTGFRAFF
TRBV5-4	TRBJ2-5	TRBD2	-	TGTGCCAGCAGCCCGCTGCCCAATTCGGGGGGAGGAGAGACCCAGTACTTC	CASSPLPNSGGGETQYF
TRBV2	TRBJ2-3	-	-	TGTGCCAGCACCCCTCTTAACTCAGATACGCAGTATTTT	CASTPLNSDTQYF
TRBV28	TRBJ1-1	-	once	TGTGCCAGCAGTTTTGTAGGCAGCGGCACTGAAGCTTTCTTT	CASSFVGSGTEAFF
TRBV27	TRBJ2-7	TRBD1	-	TGTGCCAGCAGTTTTTCTACAGGGGAACGGTCCTACGAGCAGTACTTC	CASSFSTGERSYEQYF